This T cell receptor beta chain was observed in a study of identical twins. With 6 bases removed from V and 4 bases from J, the gap between germline ends came to 22 bases. The CDR3 has 16 residues. Germline CDR1 is MDHEN and CDR2 is SYDVKM. This clonotype was counted a few times. TCRdb independently ran MiXCR on the 5' RACE reads; one entry per CDR3 protein. Of approximately 300,000 distinct CDR3 sequences in the sample, roughly 10% were seen once. These same data were also listed under a study on yellow fever vaccine responses in identical twins.

The TCR comes from a woman aged 18-30 years in good health. The sequencing sample was made of CD8+ T cells sorted from blood. J is TRBJ2-7 and V is TRBV28; D may be TRBD1 (6 bases). The DNA of the CDR3 is TGTGCCAGCAGCGCGTACAGGGCCCAATCTCAGTACGAGCAGTACTTC. Encoded protein: CASSAYRAQSQYEQYF.